Presented here are 28 T cell receptor beta chains from one specimen sequenced in a study of T cell repertoires in cytomegalovirus infection. No antigens are known for them. TCRdb reanalysed the reads using MiXCR and keeps one entry per CDR3 protein. This sample yields tens of thousands of distinct CDR3 sequences, of which around 23% are seen a single time; around nine tenths belongs to the top ten. The material sequenced was CD8+ T cells from cultured PBMCs, taken from culture after CMV antigen stimulation. The source is a human donor in good health (CMV status not recorded). Some clones in this sample may be carry-over from other donors' samples.

This clonotype was detected only a few times. The chain employs TRBV6-2 or TRBV6-3 and TRBJ1-6; D unclear. CDR1 MNHEY and CDR2 SVGEGT come from the germline V gene. Trimming took off 6 bases at V and 0 bases at J, with 24 bases between the two ends. The CDR3 has 20 amino acids. The CDR3 DNA reads TGTGCCAGCAGCCCCACCCATTTCGGAACGGAAAGCTCCTATAATTCACCCCTCCACTTT. Translation: CASSPTHFGTESSYNSPLHF.

In this sample, this clonotype turned up a few times. The chain uses TRBV7-8 and TRBJ2-3, with D maybe TRBD1 (6 bases). V shed 5 bases and J shed 4 bases, with 13 bases lying between them. The CDR3 spans 14 residues. CDR1 is SGHVS and CDR2 is FQNEAQ in the germline V gene. The CDR3: CASSPGQSPDTQYF. CDR3 DNA sequence: TGTGCCAGCAGCCCAGGACAGTCCCCAGATACGCAGTATTTT.

The J gene is TRBJ2-2, the V gene TRBV7-9, with a tentative D call TRBD2 (5 bases). CDR1 and CDR2 (germline): SEHNR, FQNEAQ (reference sequence). V lost 4 bases and J lost 0, with 15 bases in between. This CDR3 is 17 amino acids long. The DNA for the CDR3 is TGTGCCAGCAGCTACCTCCACGGGATTACGAACACCGGGGAGCTGTTTTTT. Amino acids: CASSYLHGITNTGELFF. Supplemented by reference TRBV7-9 and TRBJ2-2, the full variable domain reads DTGVSQNPRHKITKRGQNVTFRCDPISEHNRLYWYRQTLGQGPEFLTYFQNEAQLEKSRLLSDRFSAERPKGSFSTLEIQRTEQGDSAMYLCASSYLHGITNTGELFFGEGSRLTVL.

The chain carries TRBV7-9 and TRBJ2-1; D is undetermined. Trimming removed 2 bases at V and 6 bases at J, with 5 bases between. The CDR3 has 12 residues. The germline gives CDR1 SEHNR, CDR2 FQNEAQ (reference sequence). The CDR3 is CASSLSFNEQFF. In nucleotides, the CDR3 is TGTGCCAGCAGCTTATCTTTCAATGAGCAGTTCTTC. The whole variable domain, remainder taken from reference TRBV7-9 and TRBJ2-1, is DTGVSQNPRHKITKRGQNVTFRCDPISEHNRLYWYRQTLGQGPEFLTYFQNEAQLEKSRLLSDRFSAERPKGSFSTLEIQRTEQGDSAMYLCASSLSFNEQFFGPGTRLTVL.

V is TRBV11-2 and J is TRBJ2-2; D gene ambiguous. Deletions cut 3 bases from V and 6 bases from J, with 11 bases between. Per the germline V gene, CDR1 is SGHAT and CDR2 is FQNNGV. The CDR3 spans 14 residues. CDR3 loop: CASSFESGPGELFF. As DNA, the CDR3 is TGTGCCAGCAGCTTCGAATCAGGTCCCGGGGAGCTGTTTTTT.

V is TRBV7-2 and J is TRBJ1-1; TRBD1 agrees at 10 bases. Germline-derived CDR1 and CDR2 are SGHTA and FQGNSA. J lost 5 bases, V lost 2 bases, and 11 bases had no gene match. The CDR3 runs 17 residues. The CDR3 DNA follows: TGTGCCAGCAGCTTAAGAAAGACAGGGGGCAGTACGACTGAAGCTTTCTTT. It yields the protein CASSLRKTGGSTTEAFF.

The chain joins TRBV12-5 to TRBJ2-1, with D perhaps assigned TRBD1 or TRBD2 (5 bases each). Germline V gene sequence: CDR1 LGHNT, CDR2 FRNRAP. V lost 3 bases to trimming and J lost 4 bases, with 16 bases between them. This CDR3 comprises 16 residues. CDR3 sequence: CASGFDQGELYNEQFF. The CDR3 bases are TGTGCTAGTGGTTTTGATCAGGGAGAGTTGTACAATGAGCAGTTCTTC.

This clonotype has more than one count but fewer than ten. The V gene is TRBV7-6, the J gene TRBJ2-1, with 10 bases that match TRBD2. Trimming at V came to 5 bases and at J to 5 bases, leaving 6 bases not matched to a gene. Germline CDR1 is SGHVS and CDR2 is FNYEAQ. The CDR3 runs 15 residues. CDR3 amino acids: CASSRTSGVHNEQFF. The CDR3 DNA is TGTGCCAGCAGCCGGACTAGCGGTGTCCACAATGAGCAGTTCTTC. The full variable domain, rest sourced from reference TRBV7-6 and TRBJ2-1, is GAGVSQSPRYKVTKRGQDVALRCDPISGHVSLYWYRQALGQGPEFLTYFNYEAQQDKSGLPNDRFSAERPEGSISTLTIQRTEQRDSAMYRCASSRTSGVHNEQFFGPGTRLTVL.

The genes are TRBV7-8 and TRBJ2-1; 10 bases align to TRBD2. The CDR3 has 16 amino acids. CDR1 and CDR2 (germline): SGHVS, FQNEAQ. The trim removed 5 bases at V and 0 bases at J, leaving 4 bases unmatched. CDR3 sequence (DNA): TGTGCCAGCAGCGTTAGCGGGAGGACCTCCTACAATGAGCAGTTCTTC. This translates into CASSVSGRTSYNEQFF.

This clonotype was seen a handful of times. J is TRBJ1-1 and V is TRBV6-6; the D is unclear. V lost 1 base, J lost 1 base, and 13 bases lay in between. Germline loops: CDR1 MNHNY, CDR2 SVGAGI (reference sequence). CDR3 length: 16 amino acids. As DNA, the CDR3 is TGTGCCAGCAGTTACTTCGCTTTGGGTAAGAACACTGAAGCTTTCTTT. Amino acids: CASSYFALGKNTEAFF.

This clonotype was observed at least ten times. In DNA, the CDR3 is TGTGCCAGCAGTGGGGGGAGGACCAATGAGCAGTTCTTC. Its protein product is CASSGGRTNEQFF. This chain joins TRBV7-2 and TRBJ2-1; D is perhaps TRBD2 (6 bases). Germline CDR1 SGHTA, CDR2 FQGNSA. V gave up 6 bases and J gave up 6 bases, with 12 bases separating them. The CDR3 runs to 13 residues.

This clonotype is a singleton in its sample. The CDR3 reads CSVLTGNNQPQHF. As DNA, the CDR3 is TGCAGCGTACTGACAGGGAACAATCAGCCCCAGCATTTT. The rearrangement joins TRBV29-1 to TRBJ1-5, with 7 bases lining up with TRBD1. Germline lookup yields CDR1 SQVTM and CDR2 ANQGSEA. V shed 6 bases and J 3 bases; nucleotides not matched to a gene: 5. This CDR3 contains 13 residues.

The V and J genes are TRBV7-3 and TRBJ2-1; TRBD1 or TRBD2 may be the D gene (7 bases each). This CDR3 has 15 residues. CDR1 SGHTA and CDR2 FQGTGA come from the germline V gene. Trimming stripped 5 bases from V and 9 bases from J, with 20 bases between. CDR3 residues: CASSRGEGAGGEQFF. The CDR3 DNA follows: TGTGCCAGCAGCCGGGGGGAGGGGGCGGGTGGTGAGCAGTTCTTC.

Here the CDR3 reads CASRHPGQGTYEQYF. The CDR3 DNA is TGTGCCAGCAGACATCCGGGACAGGGAACCTACGAGCAGTACTTC. The chain couples TRBV7-2 to TRBJ2-7, with 9 bases identical to TRBD1. Germline CDR1 SGHTA, CDR2 FQGNSA. The CDR3 spans 15 residues. After removal of 6 bases from V and 2 bases from J, the junction contained 8 bases not matched to a gene. Supplemented by reference TRBV7-2 and TRBJ2-7, the full variable domain reads GAGVSQSPSNKVTEKGKDVELRCDPISGHTALYWYRQSLGQGLEFLIYFQGNSAPDKSGLPSDRFSAERTGGSVSTLTIQRTQQEDSAVYLCASRHPGQGTYEQYFGPGTRLTVT.

The sample holds many counts of this clonotype. The V and J genes are TRBV6-2 or TRBV6-3 and TRBJ2-7, with 7 positions matching TRBD1. Germline V CDR1 and CDR2: MNHEY, SVGEGT. V dropped 0 bases and J dropped 3; count of bases not matched to a gene: 2. CDR3 length: 14 residues. The CDR3 region is CASSYSQGDYEQYF. The CDR3, as DNA: TGTGCCAGCAGTTACTCTCAGGGGGACTACGAGCAGTACTTC.

The chain links TRBV7-6 to TRBJ1-4, with D unclear. Germline V lookup: CDR1 SGHVS, CDR2 FNYEAQ. The length of the CDR3 is 14 residues. V lost 5 bases to trimming and J lost 7 bases, with 14 bases between them. This chain's CDR3 is CASSPRGGGEKLFF. The CDR3 nucleotides are TGTGCCAGCAGCCCCAGAGGAGGAGGTGAAAAACTGTTTTTT.

This clonotype was counted a few times. V usage is TRBV7-9 and J usage is TRBJ2-7, with D perhaps matching TRBD1 (5 bases). CDR3 length: 12 residues. CDR1 is SEHNR, CDR2 FQNEAQ, per germline (reference sequence). V was clipped by 1 base and J by 6 bases, with 7 bases between them. DNA of the CDR3: TGTGCCAGCAGCTTAGGGACATCCGAGCAGTACTTC. As protein: CASSLGTSEQYF.

The genes are TRBV7-2 and TRBJ2-7; the match to TRBD1 covers 9 bases. The junction had 3 bases not matched to a gene; V was cut back by 3 bases and J by 0 bases. Germline CDR1 and CDR2: SGHTA and FQGNSA. The CDR3 spans 15 residues. The CDR3 DNA reads as TGTGCCAGCAGCTTTACAGGGGGCACCTCCTACGAGCAGTACTTC. This gives the protein CASSFTGGTSYEQYF. Full variable domain (outside the CDR3, taken from reference TRBV7-2 and TRBJ2-7): GAGVSQSPSNKVTEKGKDVELRCDPISGHTALYWYRQSLGQGLEFLIYFQGNSAPDKSGLPSDRFSAERTGGSVSTLTIQRTQQEDSAVYLCASSFTGGTSYEQYFGPGTRLTVT.

The CDR3 spells CASSPGTSGYNEQFF. In DNA form, the CDR3 reads TGTGCCAGCAGCCCCGGGACTAGCGGTTACAATGAGCAGTTCTTC. The chain joins TRBV7-8 to TRBJ2-1; 11 bases fit TRBD2. This CDR3 region has 15 residues. The V gene's germline CDR1 is SGHVS and CDR2 FQNEAQ. Losses at the gene ends were 5 bases for V and 4 bases for J; bases not matched to a gene: 4.

This chain links TRBV7-9 with TRBJ1-2, with a possible D match to TRBD1 (6 bases). Trimming cost V 0 bases and J 2 bases, with 19 bases left between them. This CDR3 is built from 18 residues. Germline V gene sequence: CDR1 SEHNR, CDR2 FQNEAQ (reference sequence). CDR3 protein: CASSLAGGDSEGNYGYTF. The CDR3 nucleotides are TGTGCCAGCAGCTTAGCGGGGGGCGACTCCGAGGGGAACTATGGCTACACCTTC.

The rearrangement links TRBV7-2 to TRBJ2-7, with unresolved D. Germline CDR1 is SGHTA and CDR2 is FQGNSA. This CDR3 is 14 amino acids long. V lost 0 bases to trimming and J lost 3 bases, with 9 bases between them. CDR3: CASSLAIPVYEQYF. The CDR3 DNA reads TGTGCCAGCAGCTTAGCGATTCCTGTCTACGAGCAGTACTTC.

This clonotype has ten or more counts. V is TRBV7-9 and J is TRBJ1-1; D is uncertain. The CDR3 is 14 residues long. V dropped 5 bases and J dropped 4 bases, with 14 bases sitting between them. Germline CDR1 and CDR2: SEHNR and FQNEAQ (reference sequence). The CDR3 bases are TGTGCCAGCAGCCATATTGAGGCGGCCACTGAAGCTTTCTTT. Its protein is CASSHIEAATEAFF.

This clonotype was seen at least ten times. The gene calls are TRBV7-9 and TRBJ1-1; TRBD1 matches 7 bases. The germline CDR1 and CDR2 sequences are SEHNR and FQNEAQ (reference sequence). There are 13 residues in the CDR3. J lost 5 bases, V lost 1 base, and 1 base had no gene match. The CDR3 region is CASSLDRGTEAFF. For the CDR3, the DNA is TGTGCCAGCAGCTTAGACAGGGGAACTGAAGCTTTCTTT.

This clonotype was observed at least ten times. The J gene is TRBJ2-1, the V gene TRBV7-9; 15 bases agree with TRBD2. The CDR3 totals 18 residues. With V trimmed by 6 bases and J by 9 bases, 15 bases remained unmatched. CDR1 is SEHNR and CDR2 is FQNEAQ in the germline V gene (reference sequence). The CDR3 is CASSPGLAGGRRGPEQFF. CDR3 coding DNA: TGTGCCAGCAGTCCCGGACTAGCGGGAGGGCGTCGGGGGCCTGAGCAGTTCTTC.

This clonotype was seen more than once but under ten times. The chain carries TRBV6-2 or TRBV6-3 and TRBJ1-5; no firm D call. CDR3 length: 15 amino acids. The germline V gene has CDR1 MNHEY and CDR2 SVGEGT. V lost 6 bases and J 2 bases, leaving 14 bases between the germline ends. The CDR3 sequence: CASSYTDAGNQPQHF. CDR3 DNA: TGTGCCAGCAGCTATACAGATGCTGGCAATCAGCCCCAGCATTTT.

The chain's CDR3 is CASSSPGTSGNNEQFF. As DNA, the CDR3 is TGTGCCAGCAGTTCTCCCGGGACTAGCGGGAATAATGAGCAGTTCTTC. This chain links TRBV12-3 or TRBV12-4 with TRBJ2-1; 13 bases are shared with TRBD2. With 4 bases clipped from V and 7 bases from J, the junction kept 7 bases outside the gene matches. The CDR3 length is 16 residues.

This clonotype was seen a handful of times. This chain connects TRBV7-6 to TRBJ2-7; unclear D gene. CDR1 SGHVS and CDR2 FNYEAQ come from the germline V gene. Trimming pared 0 bases from V and 2 bases from J, leaving 8 bases between. This CDR3 is built from 14 residues. DNA for the CDR3: TGTGCCAGCAGCTTAGCCGACGGCCCCTACGAGCAGTACTTC. Its protein product is CASSLADGPYEQYF.

The V and J genes are TRBV28 and TRBJ1-2; D call uncertain. The ends were cut back, 3 bases at V and 4 bases at J, with 21 bases in the middle. The CDR3 loop spans 17 amino acids. The germline V gene has CDR1 MDHEN and CDR2 SYDVKM. The DNA for the CDR3 is TGTGCCAGCAGTTTTGTCCGTCCGGGAACTACGAGCTATGGCTACACCTTC. This translates into CASSFVRPGTTSYGYTF.